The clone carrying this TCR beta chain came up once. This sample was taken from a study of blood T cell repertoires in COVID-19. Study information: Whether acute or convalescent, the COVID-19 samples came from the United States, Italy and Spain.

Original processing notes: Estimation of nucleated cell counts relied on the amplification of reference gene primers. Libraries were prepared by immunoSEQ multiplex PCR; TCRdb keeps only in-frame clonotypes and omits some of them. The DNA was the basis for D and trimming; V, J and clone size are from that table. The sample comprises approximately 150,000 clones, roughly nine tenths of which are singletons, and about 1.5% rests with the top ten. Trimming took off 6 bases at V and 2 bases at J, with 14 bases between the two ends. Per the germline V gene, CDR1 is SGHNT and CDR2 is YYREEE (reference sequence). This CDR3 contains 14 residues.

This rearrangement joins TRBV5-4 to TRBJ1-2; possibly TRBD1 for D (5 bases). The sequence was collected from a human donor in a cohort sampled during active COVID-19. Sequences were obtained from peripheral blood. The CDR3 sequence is CASTRGGENYGYTF. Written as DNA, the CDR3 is TGTGCCAGCACCCGGGGGGGGGAAAACTATGGCTACACCTTC.